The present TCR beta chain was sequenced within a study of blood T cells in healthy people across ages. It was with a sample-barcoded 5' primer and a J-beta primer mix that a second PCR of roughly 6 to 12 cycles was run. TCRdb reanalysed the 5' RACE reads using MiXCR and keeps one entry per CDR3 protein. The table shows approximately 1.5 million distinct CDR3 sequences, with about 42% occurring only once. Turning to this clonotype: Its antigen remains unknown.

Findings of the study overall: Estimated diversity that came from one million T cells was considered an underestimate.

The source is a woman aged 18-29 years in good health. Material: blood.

CDR3 bases: TGTGCCAGCAGCAACCGGGACAGCCCTAACTATGGCTACACCTTC. Translated: CASSNRDSPNYGYTF. This sequence joins TRBV6-1 and TRBJ1-2, with TRBD1 identical over 7 bases. V was pared by 6 bases and J by 0 bases, with 7 bases of the junction left unmatched. The CDR3 is 15 residues long. The V gene's germline CDR1 is MNHNS and CDR2 SASEGT.